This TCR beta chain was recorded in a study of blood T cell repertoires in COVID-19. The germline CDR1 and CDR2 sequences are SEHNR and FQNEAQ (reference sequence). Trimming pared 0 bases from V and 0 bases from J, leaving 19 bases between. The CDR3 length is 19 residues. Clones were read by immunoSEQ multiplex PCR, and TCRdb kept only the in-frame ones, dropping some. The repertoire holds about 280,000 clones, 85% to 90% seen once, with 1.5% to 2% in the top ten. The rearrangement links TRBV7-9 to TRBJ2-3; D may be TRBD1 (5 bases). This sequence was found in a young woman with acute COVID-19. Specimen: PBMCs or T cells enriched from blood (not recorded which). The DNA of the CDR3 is TGTGCCAGCAGCTTAGCGTTGGGGCGTCTGAACGCTAGCACAGATACGCAGTATTTT. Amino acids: CASSLALGRLNASTDTQYF.